What follows are 24 T cell receptor beta chains derived from one specimen sequenced in a study of blood T cell repertoires in COVID-19. Sequenced by immunoSEQ multiplex PCR; TCRdb stores in-frame clones only, minus some. The data contain more than 200,000 clones, around 84% of them singletons. The sample consisted of PBMCs or T cells enriched from blood (not recorded which). The receptor set was obtained from a woman between 50 and 59 years old who had recovered from COVID-19.

J is TRBJ2-5 and V is TRBV11-2, with 13 nucleotides matching TRBD2. There are 17 residues in the CDR3. J lost 0 bases, V lost 1 base, and 2 bases had no gene match. Germline loops: CDR1 SGHAT, CDR2 FQNNGV. Here the CDR3 reads CASSLGGTSGDQETQYF. CDR3 DNA sequence: TGTGCCAGCAGCTTAGGCGGGACTAGCGGGGACCAAGAGACCCAGTACTTC.

This rearrangement joins TRBV18 to TRBJ2-5, with D possibly TRBD1 on 6 matching bases. Per germline, CDR1 KGHSH and CDR2 LQKENI. The CDR3 has 14 amino acids. The ends were cut back, 2 bases at V and 4 bases at J, with 11 bases in the middle. CDR3 amino acids: CASSPWGRGETQYF. In DNA form, the CDR3 reads TGTGCCAGCTCACCATGGGGCAGGGGAGAGACCCAGTACTTC.

V gene TRBV7-3 combines with J gene TRBJ1-1, with a possible D match to TRBD1 (5 bases). V lost 5 bases and J lost 10, with 17 bases in between. This CDR3 contains 13 residues. The germline V gene encodes CDR1 SGHTA and CDR2 FQGTGA. The CDR3, as DNA: TGTGCCAGCAGCCCCGACAGCGTTTCGGGAGCTTTCTTT. This codes for CASSPDSVSGAFF.

This chain uses TRBV4-1 with TRBJ1-2; D call uncertain. V lost 3 bases and J lost 4, with 15 bases in between. Germline CDR1 is MGHRA and CDR2 is YSYEKL. The CDR3 totals 15 residues. CDR3 region: CASSQTPGQIYGYTF. The CDR3 DNA reads as TGCGCCAGCAGCCAGACTCCGGGTCAAATCTATGGCTACACCTTC.

The chain employs TRBV2 and TRBJ1-2; D unresolved. Trimming stripped 6 bases from V and 8 bases from J, with 13 bases between. CDR1 and CDR2 from the germline V gene are SNHLY and FYNNEI. This CDR3 has 12 residues. CDR3 nucleotide sequence: TGTGCCAGCAGAGGAGAGGCGGGGGGCTACACCTTC. Translation: CASRGEAGGYTF.

The rearrangement uses TRBV28 and TRBJ2-1, with 9 bases matching TRBD2. The V segment lost 7 bases and the J segment 10 bases; nucleotides outside the gene matches: 35. This CDR3 has 22 residues. Germline values: CDR1 MDHEN, CDR2 SYDVKM. The CDR3 DNA sequence: TGTGCCAGCACCCCGGATAACCGGACTCTCGGGGTAGCGGGAGATCCCATTTGGGAGCAGTTCTTC. This sequence encodes CASTPDNRTLGVAGDPIWEQFF.

V and J are TRBV18 and TRBJ1-1, with 8 bases aligning to TRBD1. The J segment lost 1 base and the V segment lost 9 bases, leaving 4 bases of the junction unmatched. This CDR3 comprises 13 residues. Per the germline V gene, CDR1 is KGHSH and CDR2 is LQKENI. This CDR3 reads CASRQGRNTEAFF. The CDR3, as DNA: TGTGCCAGTCGACAGGGGAGGAACACTGAAGCTTTCTTT.

The chain employs TRBV19 and TRBJ1-4; TRBD1 aligns across 7 bases. Germline CDR1 and CDR2: LNHDA and SQIVND (reference sequence). With 5 bases clipped from V and 0 bases from J, the junction kept 9 bases outside the gene matches. The CDR3 has 17 residues. The CDR3 region has the DNA TGTGCCAGTAGTGGGTCCGGGACAGCCGCAACTAATGAAAAACTGTTTTTT. Protein product: CASSGSGTAATNEKLFF.

The CDR3 DNA reads TGTGCCAGCAGCTTTAGCGGGAGGGCGTACACCGGGGAGCTGTTTTTT. As protein: CASSFSGRAYTGELFF. The chain recombines TRBV5-5 with TRBJ2-2; 11 bases align to TRBD2. CDR3 length: 16 residues. V shed 2 bases, J shed 3 bases, and the junction held 3 bases outside the gene matches. CDR1 and CDR2 (germline): SGHKS, YYEKEE (reference sequence).

The table lists this clone with a few counts. The V gene is TRBV2, the J gene TRBJ1-4; D gene unclear. The V end lost 1 base, the J end lost 10 bases, and 13 bases lay between the germline ends. Germline CDR1 SNHLY, CDR2 FYNNEI. The CDR3 consists of 14 residues. DNA for the CDR3: TGTGCCAGCAGTGAAGGGCTTCGGGGAGGAAAACTGTTTTTT. Amino acid sequence: CASSEGLRGGKLFF.

The chain employs TRBV4-1 and TRBJ2-3; the D gene is possibly TRBD2 (5 bases). Germline V gene lookup returns CDR1 MGHRA and CDR2 YSYEKL. This CDR3 region has 12 residues. Trimming shortened V by 4 bases and J by 8 bases, and 10 bases separated the two germline ends. The CDR3 coding sequence is TGCGCCAGCAGCCTGACCAGCGGTACGCAGTATTTT. Translation: CASSLTSGTQYF.

The CDR3 reads CASSPALQVYGYTF. The CDR3, as DNA: TGTGCCTCCTCCCCCGCCTTACAGGTCTATGGCTACACCTTC. V gene TRBV28 combines with J gene TRBJ1-2; D might be TRBD1 (5 bases). Trimming shortened V by 11 bases and J by 4 bases, and 20 bases separated the two germline ends. The CDR3 contains 14 residues. The germline V gene has CDR1 MDHEN and CDR2 SYDVKM.

V usage is TRBV4-1 and J usage is TRBJ2-7; TRBD2 might be the D (5 bases). The V gene's germline CDR1 is MGHRA and CDR2 YSYEKL. The CDR3 is made up of 15 amino acids. The V end lost 4 bases, the J end lost 3 bases, and 16 bases lay between the germline ends. The CDR3, as DNA: TGCGCCAGCAGCCGCCCCAATCGAGGGATCTACGAGCAGTACTTC. Amino acids: CASSRPNRGIYEQYF.

The chain couples TRBV11-2 to TRBJ2-7, with TRBD1 identical over 7 bases. After removal of 5 bases from V and 3 bases from J, the junction contained 7 bases not matched to a gene. Germline CDR1 is SGHAT and CDR2 is FQNNGV. The CDR3 is 14 residues long. Written as DNA, the CDR3 is TGTGCCAGCAGCCGCCCGGGACAGTACTACGAGCAGTACTTC. This codes for CASSRPGQYYEQYF.

The CDR3 loop is CASSSSRRTLMNTEAFF. DNA for the CDR3: TGTGCCAGCAGCTCTAGTCGGCGTACACTCATGAACACTGAAGCTTTCTTT. The rearrangement joins TRBV7-9 to TRBJ1-1; no reliable D call. The CDR3 loop spans 17 amino acids. The germline V gene encodes CDR1 SEHNR and CDR2 FQNEAQ (reference sequence). The V gene lost 4 bases and the J gene lost 0 bases, with 18 bases spanning the gap.

This clone occurred a few times. This chain uses TRBV5-1 with TRBJ1-1; D gene uncertain. In germline, CDR1 is SGHRS, CDR2 YFSETQ. V lost 2 bases and J 7 bases, leaving 15 bases between the germline ends. This CDR3 comprises 14 residues. DNA for the CDR3: TGCGCCAGCAGCTTAGCTTCAGGCGCGCATGAAGCTTTCTTT. Its translation is CASSLASGAHEAFF.

The chain combines TRBV25-1 with TRBJ1-5, with D unclear. V lost 7 bases to trimming and J lost 1 base, with 8 bases between them. The CDR3 extends over 13 amino acids. Looked up from germline, CDR1 is MGHDK and CDR2 is SYGVNS. The CDR3 bases are TGTGCCAGCAAAGGAGGCAGCAATCAGCCCCAGCATTTT. Amino acids: CASKGGSNQPQHF.

V is TRBV28 and J is TRBJ1-2; TRBD1 matches at 11 bases. With 5 bases clipped from V and 0 bases from J, the junction kept 29 bases outside the gene matches. From germline, CDR1 is MDHEN and CDR2 SYDVKM. CDR3 length: 24 amino acids. DNA of the CDR3: TGTGCCAGCAGTGGACTGGCCCCCACCCGGGGGGGGGACAGGGGGAAAAAGACTAACTATGGCTACACCTTC. Translated: CASSGLAPTRGGDRGKKTNYGYTF.

V and J are TRBV18 and TRBJ2-1; D gene ambiguous. The CDR3 loop spans 11 amino acids. V was shortened by 9 bases and J by 6 bases, with 9 bases between the two germline ends. Germline V gene lookup returns CDR1 KGHSH and CDR2 LQKENI. The CDR3 nucleotides are TGTGCCAGTTCCGGAGTCAATGAGCAGTTCTTC. The encoded protein is CASSGVNEQFF.

The V and J genes are TRBV4-1 and TRBJ2-3, with D perhaps matching TRBD2 (9 bases). The CDR3 is 18 residues long. The germline gives CDR1 MGHRA, CDR2 YSYEKL. The V gene lost 4 bases and the J gene lost 1 base, with 21 bases spanning the gap. The CDR3, as DNA: TGCGCCAGCAGCCCCGGGACAGGTAGCGGGAGTGGCACAGATACGCAGTATTTT. It is translated as CASSPGTGSGSGTDTQYF.

The chain recombines TRBV13 with TRBJ2-7, with TRBD1 identical over 9 bases. Germline V CDR1 and CDR2: PRHDT, FYEKMQ (reference sequence). V dropped 1 base and J dropped 3; count of bases not matched to a gene: 13. The CDR3 is 18 residues long. In DNA, the CDR3 is TGTGCCAGCAGCTTAGTAGCTCCCACGGGACAGGGTCGCTACGAGCAGTACTTC. Its protein product is CASSLVAPTGQGRYEQYF.

This sequence joins TRBV6-4 and TRBJ1-2; possibly TRBD1 for D (5 bases). Germline assignment: CDR1 MRHNA and CDR2 SNTAGT. The CDR3 totals 16 residues. V was clipped by 0 bases and J by 6 bases, with 17 bases between them. This CDR3 is CASSDSGGAFPHGYTF. CDR3 DNA: TGTGCCAGCAGTGACTCGGGGGGAGCCTTCCCTCATGGCTACACCTTC.

The chain has TRBV13 and TRBJ1-2, with D possibly matching TRBD1 (6 bases). Germline V lookup: CDR1 PRHDT, CDR2 FYEKMQ (reference sequence). The CDR3 loop spans 15 amino acids. Trimming cost V 1 base and J 0 bases, with 9 bases left between them. The CDR3 spells CASSLVGGPNYGYTF. CDR3 DNA sequence: TGTGCCAGCAGCTTAGTCGGGGGGCCTAACTATGGCTACACCTTC.

This chain connects TRBV7-9 to TRBJ2-7; D is perhaps TRBD1 (6 bases). From germline, CDR1 is SEHNR and CDR2 FQNEAQ (reference sequence). With 3 bases removed from V and 3 bases from J, the gap between germline ends came to 12 bases. The length of the CDR3 is 14 residues. Here the CDR3 DNA reads TGTGCCAGCAGCTTCATGGACAGAAACTACGAGCAGTACTTC. This encodes CASSFMDRNYEQYF.